This T cell receptor (beta chain) was documented in a study of blood T cell repertoires in COVID-19. The table came from immunoSEQ multiplex PCR; TCRdb's copy has only in-frame clones and leaves some out. The sample consists of about 220,000 clones, 70% to 90% of them appearing once. This receptor was obtained from a man aged 35 to 55 with acute or convalescent COVID-19. Sequencing used peripheral blood.

CDR3 sequence: CASSPLAGEHETQYF. DNA for the CDR3: TGTGCCAGCAGCCCACTAGCGGGAGAACATGAGACCCAGTACTTC. The rearrangement links TRBV6-2 or TRBV6-3 to TRBJ2-5; 11 nucleotides line up with TRBD2. The germline CDR1 and CDR2 sequences are MNHEY and SVGEGT. V shed 6 bases, J shed 5 bases, and the junction held 8 bases outside the gene matches. The CDR3 consists of 15 residues.